The T cell receptor beta chain under discussion was sequenced for a study of T cell responses to AZD1222 COVID-19 vaccine. The overall study: Doses given second, at about 4 or about 12 weeks, were pooled. Study outcomes and limitations: Dominant at 160-218 and 743-854, vaccine-associated CD4 TCRs also spanned spike. Donors were chiefly white British, with a greater number of females, and clonal diversity was perhaps underestimated.

Sequencing was performed with immunoSEQ multiplex PCR; in TCRdb, only in-frame clones are kept and a portion is missing. The sample records about 120,000 clones, approximately 84% being singletons. The V end lost 6 bases, the J end lost 1 base, and 15 bases lay between the germline ends. This CDR3 has 15 residues. Per the germline V gene, CDR1 is ENHRY and CDR2 is SYGVKD. Details on this clone: Its antigen is as yet unknown.

This sequence joins TRBV10-3 and TRBJ2-5; no definite D call. The sequence was collected from an adult in good health. The sequenced sample was peripheral blood, obtained on day 0 of AZD1222 vaccination. The CDR3 reads CAISAPTGFQETQYF. Here the CDR3 DNA reads TGTGCCATCAGCGCACCCACCGGTTTCCAAGAGACCCAGTACTTC.